Listed below are T cell receptor beta chains from one sample, sequenced in a study of T cell responses to AZD1222 COVID-19 vaccine. Libraries were prepared by immunoSEQ multiplex PCR; TCRdb keeps only in-frame clonotypes and omits some of them. This table holds about 150,000 clones, about 88% found once. The material sequenced was peripheral blood, taken on day 0 of AZD1222 vaccination. Receptor source: an adult in good health. Both conserved end residues are part of each CDR3. A D gene is named only where the DNA matches it firmly. Clone size is given for some rows only: seen once, a few or many times, or a class if the clone is expanded.

clone_size d_call j_call v_call cdr3_aa cdr3_nt
once TRBD2 TRBJ2-5 TRBV18 CASSPPSGRARRETQYF TGTGCCAGCTCACCACCGTCCGGGAGGGCCCGGAGGGAGACCCAGTACTTC
. . TRBJ1-2 TRBV21-1 CASSKGRFYGYTF TGTGCCAGCAGCAAGGGACGGTTCTATGGCTACACCTTC
. . TRBJ1-3 TRBV5-6 CASSHLRELNTIYF TGTGCCAGCAGCCACCTACGGGAGCTAAACACCATATATTTT
. . TRBJ1-2 TRBV6-1 CASSKALNYGYTF TGTGCCAGCAGTAAAGCATTGAACTATGGCTACACCTTC
. . TRBJ2-5 TRBV28 CASSPRGAGIEETQYF TGTGCCAGCAGTCCCCGCGGGGCAGGTATAGAAGAGACCCAGTACTTC
. . TRBJ2-5 TRBV14 CASSQGGKGRGRETQYF TGTGCCAGCAGCCAAGGGGGTAAGGGTCGGGGCAGAGAGACCCAGTACTTC
. . TRBJ1-6 TRBV13 CASSLAAGRESGNSPLHF TGTGCCAGCAGCTTAGCCGCCGGGCGGGAGAGTGGTAATTCACCCCTCCACTTT
. TRBD1 TRBJ2-6 TRBV5-4 CAIMDRGGRKKRANVLTF TGTGCCATCATGGACAGGGGAGGACGAAAGAAACGGGCCAACGTCCTGACTTTC
. TRBD1 TRBJ1-1 TRBV3-1/TRBV3-2 CASSSDRVTEAFF TGTGCCAGCAGCTCGGACAGGGTGACTGAAGCTTTCTTT
. . TRBJ1-5 TRBV11-2 CASSLGWEERGYSNQPQHF TGTGCCAGCAGCTTAGGGTGGGAGGAACGAGGCTATAGCAATCAGCCCCAGCATTTT
. . TRBJ2-6 TRBV18 CASSPGASLGANVLTF TGTGCCAGCTCACCGGGGGCCTCTCTGGGGGCCAACGTCCTGACTTTC
. . TRBJ2-2 TRBV21-1 CASSHRQGRNTGELFF TGTGCCAGCAGCCACAGACAGGGGAGGAACACCGGGGAGCTGTTTTTT
few . TRBJ1-1 TRBV2 CASRDQGLSGEAFF TGTGCCAGCAGGGACCAGGGGCTTAGTGGTGAAGCTTTCTTT
once TRBD1 TRBJ2-1 TRBV25-1 CASSDARTGDNEQFF TGTGCCAGCAGTGACGCAAGGACAGGTGATAATGAGCAGTTCTTC
few . TRBJ2-2 TRBV11-2 CASSYPTGELFF TGTGCCAGCAGCTACCCTACCGGGGAGCTGTTTTTT
. . TRBJ1-1 TRBV7-8 CATLPGGRNTEAFF TGTGCCACCCTCCCGGGGGGGAGGAACACTGAAGCTTTCTTT
. . TRBJ2-7 TRBV4-1 CASSHETAYEQYF TGCGCCAGCAGCCACGAGACAGCCTACGAGCAGTACTTC
. . TRBJ1-2 TRBV6-2/TRBV6-3 CASSYRGRDYGYTF TGTGCCAGCAGTTACCGGGGACGGGACTATGGCTACACCTTC
. . TRBJ1-4 TRBV30 CAWSPTSTPATNEKLFF TGTGCCTGGAGTCCAACTAGTACCCCTGCAACTAATGAAAAACTGTTTTTT
. . TRBJ1-3 TRBV3-1/TRBV3-2 CASSQDTGGNTIYF TGTGCCAGCAGCCAAGATACAGGGGGAAACACCATATATTTT
. . TRBJ2-7 TRBV30 CAWSWGSTYEQYF TGTGCCTGGAGTTGGGGCAGTACCTACGAGCAGTACTTC
. TRBD1 TRBJ1-5 TRBV18 CASSPGPPRGNQPQHF TGTGCCAGCTCACCGGGGCCCCCCAGGGGGAATCAGCCCCAGCATTTT
. . TRBJ2-5 TRBV12-3/TRBV12-4 CVSKRAGQETQYF TGTGTCTCGAAGCGAGCGGGTCAAGAGACCCAGTACTTC
. . TRBJ2-3 TRBV14 CASSLLGATRTDTQYF TGTGCCAGCAGCCTCCTAGGGGCAACTCGCACAGATACGCAGTATTTT
. TRBD1 TRBJ1-1 TRBV9 CASSTGQTNTEAFF TGTGCCAGCAGCACGGGACAGACGAACACTGAAGCTTTCTTT
. . TRBJ1-1 TRBV6-5 CASSSGYRLGTEAFF TGTGCCAGCAGTTCAGGGTACAGGTTAGGGACTGAAGCTTTCTTT
. . TRBJ1-3 TRBV5-5 CASSLVQVSGNTIYF TGTGCCAGCAGCTTGGTGCAGGTCTCTGGAAACACCATATATTTT
. . TRBJ1-1 TRBV7-8 CASSLRAGNTEAFF TGTGCCAGCAGCTTAAGGGCAGGGAACACTGAAGCTTTCTTT
. TRBD1 TRBJ2-7 TRBV19 CASSRGQQYEQYF TGTGCCAGTAGTAGGGGACAGCAATACGAGCAGTACTTC
. TRBD1 TRBJ1-4 TRBV29-1 CSAGQGASSAEKLFF TGCAGCGCCGGACAGGGAGCCTCCTCGGCGGAAAAACTGTTTTTT
. . TRBJ2-5 TRBV6-2/TRBV6-3 CASSLAQGTRETQYF TGTGCCAGCAGTTTAGCCCAAGGCACTAGAGAGACCCAGTACTTC
. . TRBJ2-3 TRBV6-5 CASQGVTDTQYF TGTGCCAGCCAGGGTGTTACAGATACGCAGTATTTT
once TRBD1 TRBJ1-1 TRBV19 CASSISPPDRVSTEAFF TGTGCCAGTAGTATCTCACCCCCGGACAGGGTAAGCACTGAAGCTTTCTTT
. . TRBJ2-5 TRBV6-5 CASSYGNQETQYF TGTGCCAGCAGTTACGGCAACCAAGAGACCCAGTACTTC
. . TRBJ1-6 TRBV18 CASSPRAPGNNSPLHF TGTGCCAGCTCACCACGGGCCCCGGGGAATAATTCACCCCTCCACTTT
. . TRBJ2-3 TRBV5-4 CASSTPGDTDTQYF TGTGCCAGCAGCACACCGGGGGACACAGATACGCAGTATTTT
. . TRBJ1-3 TRBV28 CASLDTAGNTIYF TGTGCCAGTCTGGACACCGCTGGAAACACCATATATTTT
. . TRBJ1-5 TRBV9 CASSVGIGGYQPQHF TGTGCCAGCAGCGTAGGTATAGGGGGATATCAGCCCCAGCATTTT
. . TRBJ2-1 TRBV12-2 CASRPPPWSYNEQFF TGTGCAAGTCGCCCCCCCCCGTGGTCCTACAATGAGCAGTTCTTC
. TRBD1 TRBJ1-5 TRBV19 CASKRQGDQPQHF TGTGCCAGTAAGAGACAGGGTGATCAGCCCCAGCATTTT
. TRBD2 TRBJ2-1 TRBV19 CASSISGGRADEQFF TGTGCCAGTAGTATAAGTGGCGGGAGGGCGGATGAGCAGTTCTTC
. TRBD1 TRBJ1-1 TRBV29-1 CSVERTGGSNTEAFF TGCAGCGTTGAAAGGACAGGGGGCTCGAACACTGAAGCTTTCTTT
few . TRBJ1-1 TRBV3-1/TRBV3-2 CASSLQAGGRTEAFF TGTGCCAGCAGCCTACAAGCGGGGGGGAGGACTGAAGCTTTCTTT
few TRBD1 TRBJ1-2 TRBV7-2 CASSLTTGYGYTF TGTGCCAGCAGCTTAACGACAGGGTATGGCTACACCTTC
. . TRBJ1-1 TRBV5-1 CASSLGGNTEAFF TGCGCCAGCAGCTTGGGCGGGAACACTGAAGCTTTCTTT
. TRBD2 TRBJ2-7 TRBV11-1 CASSLGSSGEQYF TGTGCCAGCAGCTTAGGGTCTAGCGGCGAGCAGTACTTC